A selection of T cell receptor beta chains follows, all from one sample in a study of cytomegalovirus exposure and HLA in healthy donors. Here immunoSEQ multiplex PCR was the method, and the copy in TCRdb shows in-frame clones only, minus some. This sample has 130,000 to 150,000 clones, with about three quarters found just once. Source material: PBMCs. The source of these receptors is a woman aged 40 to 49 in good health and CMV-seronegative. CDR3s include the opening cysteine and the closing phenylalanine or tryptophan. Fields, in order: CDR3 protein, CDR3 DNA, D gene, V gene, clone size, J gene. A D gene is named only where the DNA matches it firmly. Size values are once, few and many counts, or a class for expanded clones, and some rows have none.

CDR3aa: CASSLESSYHNEQFF
CDR3nt: TGTGCCAGCAGCTTGGAGAGTTCGTACCACAATGAGCAGTTCTTC
d_gene: -
v_gene: TRBV5-4
abundance: -
j_gene: TRBJ2-1

CDR3aa: CATKDRGRAVNTEAFF
CDR3nt: TGTGCCACCAAGGACAGGGGGCGCGCGGTGAACACTGAAGCTTTCTTT
d_gene: TRBD1
v_gene: TRBV19
abundance: -
j_gene: TRBJ1-1

CDR3aa: CASSAAGNSPLHF
CDR3nt: TGTGCCAGCAGTGCCGCGGGGAATTCACCCCTCCACTTT
d_gene: -
v_gene: TRBV25-1
abundance: -
j_gene: TRBJ1-6

CDR3aa: CASSRGFDQTYNEQFF
CDR3nt: TGTGCCAGCAGTAGAGGGTTCGACCAAACCTACAATGAGCAGTTCTTC
d_gene: -
v_gene: TRBV2
abundance: -
j_gene: TRBJ2-1

CDR3aa: CASSQDPQIYGYTF
CDR3nt: TGCGCCAGCAGCCAAGACCCACAGATCTATGGCTACACCTTC
d_gene: -
v_gene: TRBV4-1
abundance: -
j_gene: TRBJ1-2

CDR3aa: CSSSLSSLQGSPLHF
CDR3nt: TGTTCCAGCAGCTTATCCTCCCTTCAGGGATCACCCCTCCACTTT
d_gene: -
v_gene: TRBV7-9
abundance: -
j_gene: TRBJ1-6

CDR3aa: CASARNSGVSETQYF
CDR3nt: TGTGCCAGCGCTAGGAATAGCGGGGTATCGGAGACCCAGTACTTC
d_gene: TRBD2
v_gene: TRBV27
abundance: -
j_gene: TRBJ2-5

CDR3aa: CASSLSVGAAAFF
CDR3nt: TGTGCCAGCAGTTTATCCGTGGGGGCGGCTGCTTTCTTT
d_gene: -
v_gene: TRBV27
abundance: once
j_gene: TRBJ1-1

CDR3aa: CASSFGEGGTQYF
CDR3nt: TGTGCCAGCAGCTTTGGGGAAGGAGGGACCCAGTACTTC
d_gene: -
v_gene: TRBV7-3
abundance: -
j_gene: TRBJ2-5

CDR3aa: CASSPDFSGEKLFF
CDR3nt: TGTGCCAGTAGTCCTGATTTTAGTGGTGAAAAACTGTTTTTT
d_gene: -
v_gene: TRBV19
abundance: -
j_gene: TRBJ1-4

CDR3aa: CASSAQRTVSGNTIYF
CDR3nt: TGTGCCAGCAGTGCCCAACGGACAGTTTCTGGAAACACCATATATTTT
d_gene: -
v_gene: TRBV6-1
abundance: few
j_gene: TRBJ1-3

CDR3aa: CASSQDNTGLDEKLFF
CDR3nt: TGCGCCAGCAGCCAAGACAACACAGGGTTGGATGAAAAACTGTTTTTT
d_gene: -
v_gene: TRBV4-1
abundance: -
j_gene: TRBJ1-4

CDR3aa: CASSPSTNSGNTIYF
CDR3nt: TGTGCCAGCAGTCCCTCCACTAACTCTGGAAACACCATATATTTT
d_gene: -
v_gene: TRBV28
abundance: -
j_gene: TRBJ1-3

CDR3aa: CASAEGTGVDYGYTF
CDR3nt: TGTGCCAGCGCCGAGGGGACAGGGGTGGACTATGGCTACACCTTC
d_gene: TRBD1
v_gene: TRBV5-4
abundance: -
j_gene: TRBJ1-2